This T cell receptor beta chain was captured in a study of Ad26.COV2.S vaccination and SARS-CoV-2 variants. Study background: Enrolled in COV1001, the donor was in the Ad26.COV2.S trial arm, which received the vaccine. Overall study findings and caveats: Spike-specific TCR breadth was greater in vaccine than placebo recipients.

A word on this clone: As yet, its antigen is unknown. At the DNA level, this CDR3 is encoded by other sequences in the same sample as well.

V lost 2 bases, J lost 2 bases, and 6 bases lay in between. CDR3 length: 13 amino acids. Germline V CDR1 and CDR2: MDHEN, SYDVKM. Described treatment: some 19 received Ad26.COV2.S at low or high dose, single or two shots; about 5 received placebo; per-sample allocation not given. Collection of samples fell on day 63 after the first vaccine or placebo injection. Only in-frame clones appear in the TCRdb table, and some are missing; sequencing was by immunoSEQ multiplex PCR. The sample carries 350,000 to 600,000 clones, about nine tenths recorded once. V usage is TRBV28 and J usage is TRBJ1-2; a possible D gene is TRBD1 (5 bases). This TCR was sampled from a person between 18 and 59 years old who received the Ad26.COV2.S COVID-19 vaccine or a placebo. Source: peripheral blood, taken in a trial of Ad26.COV2.S vaccine versus placebo. The DNA of the CDR3 is TGTGCCAGCAGTTTAAGACAGAACTATGGCTACACCTTC. Translating gives CASSLRQNYGYTF.